The present entry profiles one T cell receptor beta chain with its context. Its antigen is unidentified. These data originate in a study of CXCR3-negative and CXCR3-positive naive CD8 T cells. Across the study: Some 140 million TRB reads were obtained in total, which works out to about 1.5 +/- 0.3 million per library. Study outcomes and limitations: Comparison of naive CXCR3-negative and CXCR3-positive cells revealed similar TRBV-TRBJ usage, while memory cells differed. Both naive subsets showed comparably high diversity, and memory CD8+ cells showed much lower diversity. Naive cells that were CXCR3-positive had more hydrophobic TRB CDR3s (compared with CXCR3-negative naive cells).

By phenotype, naive CD8+ T cells were CD45RO-CCR7+CD27+CD95-. This CDR3 is 15 amino acids long. Germline CDR1 and CDR2: SGHNT and YENEEA. UMI-tagged TRB cDNA libraries were built via 5' RACE. TCRdb reprocessed the 5' RACE reads and keeps a single row for each CDR3 protein, giving no DNA. Its listing shows 55,000 to 70,000 distinct CDR3 sequences. This receptor was obtained from a human donor in good health. Some clones in this sample may be carry-over from other donors' samples. The J gene is TRBJ2-1, the V gene TRBV11-3; TCRdb picks TRBD2, but there is no DNA to check that call. The specimen sequenced was naive CXCR3+ CD8+ T cells from blood. The sample's subset: CD45RO-CCR7+CD27+CD95- naive CD8+ T cells expressing CXCR3 (TNR3+). The CDR3 here is CASSLVAGGFAEQFF. Looking up the rest from reference TRBV11-3 and TRBJ2-1 gives the full variable domain: EAGVVQSPRYKIIEKKQPVAFWCNPISGHNTLYWYLQNLGQGPELLIRYENEEAVDDSQLPKDRFSAERLKGVDSTLKIQPAELGDSAVYLCASSLVAGGFAEQFFGPGTRLTVL.